This T cell receptor (beta chain) originates from a study of blood T cell repertoires in COVID-19. As for the study in general: Both acute and convalescent COVID-19 samples were obtained from the United States, Italy and Spain. In each case, the material was cDNA or gDNA derived from T cells, B-cell-depleted T cells, or PBMCs.

As processed by the authors: Estimates of nucleated cell counts were drawn from the amplification of reference gene primers. Measured with immunoSEQ multiplex PCR; TCRdb has only the in-frame clones, and not every one. From that table come the V and J calls and clone size; the DNA was used to work out D and trimming. Among approximately 260,000 clones listed, around 82% were seen once. Trimming took 7 bases from V and 5 from J; bases not matched to a gene: 10. The germline V gene has CDR1 SNHLY and CDR2 FYNNEI. The CDR3 spans 14 residues. The sample taken for sequencing was peripheral blood. The clonotype was recovered from a woman of 80 years or more with active or convalescent COVID-19. The chain carries TRBV2 and TRBJ1-1; 7 bases align to TRBD1. The CDR3, as DNA: TGTGCCAGCACCGTAACAGGGGAGGAGACTGAAGCTTTCTTT. Translating gives CASTVTGEETEAFF. The entire variable domain, with the rest obtained from reference TRBV2 and TRBJ1-1, is as follows: EPEVTQTPSHQVTQMGQEVILRCVPISNHLYFYWYRQILGQKVEFLVSFYNNEISEKSEIFDDQFSVERPDGSNFTLKIRSTKLEDSAMYFCASTVTGEETEAFFGQGTRLTVV.